What follows describes a single T cell receptor (beta chain). This entry comes from a study of T cell changes during pregnancy in multiple sclerosis. Assay: immunoSEQ multiplex PCR; the TCRdb copy retains only in-frame clones and omits some. This sample has some 89,000 clones, with around 93% found just once. Source: peripheral blood, taken in the third trimester of pregnancy. The TCR was taken from a female donor with multiple sclerosis, enrolled in a pregnancy study.

As DNA, the CDR3 is TGCGCCAGCAGGATGGGCCGGGAGCTGTTTTTT. Translating it yields CASRMGRELFF. The chain employs TRBV10-2 and TRBJ2-2; D is unclear. Germline loops: CDR1 WSHSY, CDR2 SAAADI. Trimming shortened V by 6 bases and J by 9 bases, and 8 bases separated the two germline ends. There are 11 residues in the CDR3.